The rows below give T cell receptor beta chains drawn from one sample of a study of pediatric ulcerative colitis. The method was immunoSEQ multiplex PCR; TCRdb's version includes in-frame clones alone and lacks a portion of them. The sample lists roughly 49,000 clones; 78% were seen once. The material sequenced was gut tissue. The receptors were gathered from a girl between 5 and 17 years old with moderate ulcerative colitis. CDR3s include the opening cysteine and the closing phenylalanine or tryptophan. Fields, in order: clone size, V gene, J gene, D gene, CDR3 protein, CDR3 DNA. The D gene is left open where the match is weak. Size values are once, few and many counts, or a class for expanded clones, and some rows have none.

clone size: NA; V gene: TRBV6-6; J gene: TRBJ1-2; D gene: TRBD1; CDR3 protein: CASSFETGNTYGYTF; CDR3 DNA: TGTGCCAGCAGTTTTGAGACAGGGAATACCTATGGCTACACCTTC
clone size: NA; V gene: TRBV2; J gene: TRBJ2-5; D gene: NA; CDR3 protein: CASSGDAGNQETQYF; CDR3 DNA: TGTGCCAGCAGTGGCGATGCAGGGAACCAAGAGACCCAGTACTTC
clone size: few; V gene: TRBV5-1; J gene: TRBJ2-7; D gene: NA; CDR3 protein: CASRQDRTYEQYF; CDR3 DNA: TGCGCCAGCAGGCAAGATCGCACCTACGAGCAGTACTTC
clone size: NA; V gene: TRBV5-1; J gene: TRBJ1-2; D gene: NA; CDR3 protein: CASSLAGGGYGYTF; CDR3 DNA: TGCGCCAGCAGCTTGGCCGGTGGGGGCTATGGCTACACCTTC
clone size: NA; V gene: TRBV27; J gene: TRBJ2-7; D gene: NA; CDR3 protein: CASSFGPGQAYEQYF; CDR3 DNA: TGTGCCAGCAGTTTCGGCCCCGGACAAGCCTACGAGCAGTACTTC
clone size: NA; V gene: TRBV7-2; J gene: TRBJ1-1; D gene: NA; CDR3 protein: CASIGGGTEAFF; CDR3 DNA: TGTGCCAGCATCGGAGGGGGCACTGAAGCTTTCTTT
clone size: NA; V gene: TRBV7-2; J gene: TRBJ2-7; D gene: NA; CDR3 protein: CASSFTGDPTIYEQYF; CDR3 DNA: TGTGCCAGCAGCTTCACCGGGGACCCGACCATATACGAGCAGTACTTC
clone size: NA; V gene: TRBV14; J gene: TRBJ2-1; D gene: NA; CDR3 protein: CASSVFGYSYNEQFF; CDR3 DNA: TGTGCCAGCAGCGTCTTTGGGTATTCCTACAATGAGCAGTTCTTC
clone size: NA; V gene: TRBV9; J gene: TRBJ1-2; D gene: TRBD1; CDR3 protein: CASSVAGTGGFYGYTF; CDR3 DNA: TGTGCCAGCAGCGTAGCTGGAACAGGGGGCTTCTATGGCTACACCTTC
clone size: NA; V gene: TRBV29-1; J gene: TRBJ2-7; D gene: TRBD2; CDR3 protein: CSGIDSAGGEQYF; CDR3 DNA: TGCAGCGGGATTGACAGCGCGGGGGGCGAGCAGTACTTC
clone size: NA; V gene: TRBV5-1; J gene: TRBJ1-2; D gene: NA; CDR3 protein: CASSLDRSNYGYTF; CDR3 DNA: TGCGCCAGCAGCTTGGACAGGTCCAACTATGGCTACACCTTC
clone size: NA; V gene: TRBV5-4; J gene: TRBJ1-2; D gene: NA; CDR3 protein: CASSFTLYDSHYTF; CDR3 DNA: TGTGCCAGCAGCTTTACTTTGTACGACAGTCACTACACCTTC
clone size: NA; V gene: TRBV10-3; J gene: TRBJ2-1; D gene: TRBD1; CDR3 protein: CAISERDRGSDEQFF; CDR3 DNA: TGTGCCATCAGTGAAAGGGACAGGGGTAGCGATGAGCAGTTCTTC
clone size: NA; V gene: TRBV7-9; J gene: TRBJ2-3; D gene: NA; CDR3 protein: CASSPLKYSDRSTDTQYF; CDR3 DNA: TGTGCCAGCAGCCCGCTAAAATACAGCGACCGTAGCACAGATACGCAGTATTTT
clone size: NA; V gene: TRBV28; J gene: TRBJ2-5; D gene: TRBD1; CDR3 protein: CASSPPRQGRDLPGETQYF; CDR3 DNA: TGTGCCAGCAGTCCGCCCCGACAGGGTAGGGATCTGCCCGGGGAGACCCAGTACTTC
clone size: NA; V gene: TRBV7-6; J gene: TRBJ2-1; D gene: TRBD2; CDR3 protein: CASSLDPEREGGDEQFF; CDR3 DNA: TGTGCCAGCAGCTTAGATCCCGAGCGGGAGGGAGGGGATGAGCAGTTCTTC
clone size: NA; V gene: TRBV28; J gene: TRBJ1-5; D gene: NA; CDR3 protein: CASRQGNSNQPQHF; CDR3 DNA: TGTGCCAGCAGGCAAGGGAATAGCAATCAGCCCCAGCATTTT
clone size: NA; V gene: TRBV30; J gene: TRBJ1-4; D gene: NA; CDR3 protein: CAWMRRGFNEKLFF; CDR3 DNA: TGTGCCTGGATGAGAAGGGGGTTCAACGAAAAACTGTTTTTT
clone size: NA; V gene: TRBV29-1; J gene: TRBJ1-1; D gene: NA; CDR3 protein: CSVGKGAEAFF; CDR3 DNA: TGCAGCGTTGGTAAAGGGGCTGAAGCTTTCTTT
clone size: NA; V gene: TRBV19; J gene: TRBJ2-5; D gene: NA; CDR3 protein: CASSIDMGRQETQYF; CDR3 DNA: TGTGCCAGTAGTATAGATATGGGGCGGCAAGAGACCCAGTACTTC
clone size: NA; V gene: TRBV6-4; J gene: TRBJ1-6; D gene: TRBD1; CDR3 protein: CASIATGSHNSPLHF; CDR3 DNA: TGTGCCAGCATTGCGACAGGGAGCCATAATTCACCCCTCCACTTT
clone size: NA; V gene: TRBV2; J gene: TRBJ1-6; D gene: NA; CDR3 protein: CASTLSRSSYNSPLHF; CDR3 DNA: TGTGCCAGCACCCTCTCTAGGAGCTCCTATAATTCACCCCTCCACTTT
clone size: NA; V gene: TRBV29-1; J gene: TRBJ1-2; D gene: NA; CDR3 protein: CSWEKSGQLLYGYTF; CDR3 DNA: TGCAGCTGGGAGAAAAGTGGACAGCTCCTCTATGGCTACACCTTC
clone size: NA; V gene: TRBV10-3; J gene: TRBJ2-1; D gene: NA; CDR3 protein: CAISESGSSYNEQFF; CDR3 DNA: TGTGCCATCAGTGAGTCAGGTAGCTCCTACAATGAGCAGTTCTTC
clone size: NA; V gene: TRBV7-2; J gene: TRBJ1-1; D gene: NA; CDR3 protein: CASSLFRLRTEAFF; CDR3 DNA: TGTGCCAGCAGCTTATTCCGTTTGCGCACTGAAGCTTTCTTT
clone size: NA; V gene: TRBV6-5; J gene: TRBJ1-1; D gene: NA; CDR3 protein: CASRGQGVSNTEAFF; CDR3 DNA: TGTGCCAGCAGGGGACAAGGGGTCTCGAACACTGAAGCTTTCTTT
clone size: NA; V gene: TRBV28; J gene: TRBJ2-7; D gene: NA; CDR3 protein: CAIGAYEQYF; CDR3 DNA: TGTGCCATTGGGGCCTACGAGCAGTACTTC
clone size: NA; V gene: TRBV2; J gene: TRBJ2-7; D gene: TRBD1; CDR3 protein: CASSVDRGREQYF; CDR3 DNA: TGTGCCAGCAGTGTGGACAGGGGGCGGGAGCAGTACTTC
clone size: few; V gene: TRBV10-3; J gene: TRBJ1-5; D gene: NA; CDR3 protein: CAISLGQGQPQHF; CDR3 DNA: TGTGCCATCAGCTTAGGTCAGGGGCAGCCCCAGCATTTT
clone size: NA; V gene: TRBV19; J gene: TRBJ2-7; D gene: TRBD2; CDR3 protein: CASSIVTSGSYEQYF; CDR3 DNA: TGTGCCAGTAGTATAGTAACTAGCGGGAGCTACGAGCAGTACTTC
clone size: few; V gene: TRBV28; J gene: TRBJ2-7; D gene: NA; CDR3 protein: CASSLSRGRDYF; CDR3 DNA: TGTGCCAGCAGTTTGTCCCGGGGCAGGGATTACTTC
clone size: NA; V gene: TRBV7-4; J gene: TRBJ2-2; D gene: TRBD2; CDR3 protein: CASPLSRGLAGGNTGELFF; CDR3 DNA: TGTGCCAGCCCCTTATCCCGGGGACTAGCGGGGGGGAACACCGGGGAGCTGTTTTTT